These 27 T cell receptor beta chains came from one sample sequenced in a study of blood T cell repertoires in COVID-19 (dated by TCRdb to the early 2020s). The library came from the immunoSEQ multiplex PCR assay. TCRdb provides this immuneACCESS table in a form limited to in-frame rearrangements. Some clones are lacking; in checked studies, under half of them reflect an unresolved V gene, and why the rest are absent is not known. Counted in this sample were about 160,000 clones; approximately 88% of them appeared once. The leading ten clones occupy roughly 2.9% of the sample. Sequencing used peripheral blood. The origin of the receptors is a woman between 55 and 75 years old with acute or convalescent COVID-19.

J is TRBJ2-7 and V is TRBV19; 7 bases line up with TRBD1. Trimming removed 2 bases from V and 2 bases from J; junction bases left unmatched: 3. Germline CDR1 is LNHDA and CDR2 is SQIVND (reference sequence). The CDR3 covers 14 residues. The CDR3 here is CASSITDRTYEQYF. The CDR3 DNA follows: TGTGCCAGTAGTATAACGGACAGGACCTACGAGCAGTACTTC.

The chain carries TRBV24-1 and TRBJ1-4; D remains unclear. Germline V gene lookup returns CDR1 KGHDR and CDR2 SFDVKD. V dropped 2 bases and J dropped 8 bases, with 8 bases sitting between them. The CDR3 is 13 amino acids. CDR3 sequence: CATSDSPGEKLFF. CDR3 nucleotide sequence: TGTGCCACCAGTGATTCCCCGGGGGAAAAACTGTTTTTT.

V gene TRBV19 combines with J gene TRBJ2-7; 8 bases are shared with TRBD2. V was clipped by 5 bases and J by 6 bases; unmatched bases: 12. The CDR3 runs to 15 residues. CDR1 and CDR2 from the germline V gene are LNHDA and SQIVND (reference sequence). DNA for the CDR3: TGTGCCAGTAGTTTCCGACTAGCGAGAGTCGGCGAGCAGTACTTC. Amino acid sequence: CASSFRLARVGEQYF.

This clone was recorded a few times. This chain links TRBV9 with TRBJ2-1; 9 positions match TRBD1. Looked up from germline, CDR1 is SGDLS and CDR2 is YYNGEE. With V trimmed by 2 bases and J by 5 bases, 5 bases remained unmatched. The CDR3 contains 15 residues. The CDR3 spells CASSVRDRANNEQFF. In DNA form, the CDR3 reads TGTGCCAGCAGCGTCCGGGACAGGGCGAACAATGAGCAGTTCTTC.

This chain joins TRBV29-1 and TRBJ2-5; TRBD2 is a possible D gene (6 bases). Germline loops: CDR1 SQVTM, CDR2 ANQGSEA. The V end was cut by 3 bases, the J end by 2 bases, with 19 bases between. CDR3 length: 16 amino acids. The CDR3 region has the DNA TGCAGCGTTGACGGTGGGTTAGCGGTTTTACAAGAGACCCAGTACTTC. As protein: CSVDGGLAVLQETQYF.

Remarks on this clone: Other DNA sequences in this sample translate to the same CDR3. The CDR3 here is CASSPTGGNQPQHF. CDR3 bases: TGTGCCAGCAGCCCCACAGGGGGCAATCAGCCCCAGCATTTT. The chain joins TRBV7-2 to TRBJ1-5, with 7 bases lining up with TRBD1. With V trimmed by 5 bases and J by 2 bases, 3 bases remained unmatched. The CDR3 contains 14 residues. The germline V gene encodes CDR1 SGHTA and CDR2 FQGNSA.

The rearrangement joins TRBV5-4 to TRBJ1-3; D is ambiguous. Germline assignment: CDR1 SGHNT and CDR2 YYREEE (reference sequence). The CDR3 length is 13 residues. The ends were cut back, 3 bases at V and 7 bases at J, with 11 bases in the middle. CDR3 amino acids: CASSSDSRNTIYF. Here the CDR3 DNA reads TGTGCCAGCAGCTCGGACTCACGGAACACCATATATTTT.

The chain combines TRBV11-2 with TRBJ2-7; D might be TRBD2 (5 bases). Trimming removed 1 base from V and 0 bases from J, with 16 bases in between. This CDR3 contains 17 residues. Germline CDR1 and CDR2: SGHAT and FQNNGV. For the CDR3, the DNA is TGTGCCAGCAGCTTAGGAGAGGGTAGCTCCCTCTCCTACGAGCAGTACTTC. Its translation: CASSLGEGSSLSYEQYF.

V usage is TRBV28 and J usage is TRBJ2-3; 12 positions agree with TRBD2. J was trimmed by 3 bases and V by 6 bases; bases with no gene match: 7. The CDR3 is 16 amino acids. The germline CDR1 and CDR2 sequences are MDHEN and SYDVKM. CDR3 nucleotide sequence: TGTGCCAGCAGCCCCGCTAGCGGGGGGGGTACAGATACGCAGTATTTT. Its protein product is CASSPASGGGTDTQYF.

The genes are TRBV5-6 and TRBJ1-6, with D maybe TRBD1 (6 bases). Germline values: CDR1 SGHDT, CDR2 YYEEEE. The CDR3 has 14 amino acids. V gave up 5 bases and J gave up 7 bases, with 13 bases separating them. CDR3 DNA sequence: TGTGCCAGCAGTCAGGGGATTCCCAATTCACCCCTCCACTTT. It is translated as CASSQGIPNSPLHF.

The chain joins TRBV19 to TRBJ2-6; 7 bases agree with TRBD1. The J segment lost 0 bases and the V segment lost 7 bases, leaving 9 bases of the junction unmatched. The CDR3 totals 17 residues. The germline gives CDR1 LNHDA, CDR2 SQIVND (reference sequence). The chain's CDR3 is CASTSTGLRSGANVLTF. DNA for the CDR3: TGTGCCAGTACTTCGACAGGGCTCCGCTCTGGGGCCAACGTCCTGACTTTC.

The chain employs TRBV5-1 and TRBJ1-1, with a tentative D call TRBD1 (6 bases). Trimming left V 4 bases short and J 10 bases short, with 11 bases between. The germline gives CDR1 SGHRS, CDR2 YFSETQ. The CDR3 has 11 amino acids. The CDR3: CASSLDRVAFF. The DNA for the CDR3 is TGCGCCAGCAGCCTGGACAGAGTAGCTTTCTTT.

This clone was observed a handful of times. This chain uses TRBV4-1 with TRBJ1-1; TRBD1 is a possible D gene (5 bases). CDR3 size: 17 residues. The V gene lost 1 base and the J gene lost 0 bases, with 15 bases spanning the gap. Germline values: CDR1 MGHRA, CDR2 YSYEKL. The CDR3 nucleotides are TGCGCCAGCAGCCAAGGGTTCGGTGGGGCCTTGAACACTGAAGCTTTCTTT. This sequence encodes CASSQGFGGALNTEAFF.

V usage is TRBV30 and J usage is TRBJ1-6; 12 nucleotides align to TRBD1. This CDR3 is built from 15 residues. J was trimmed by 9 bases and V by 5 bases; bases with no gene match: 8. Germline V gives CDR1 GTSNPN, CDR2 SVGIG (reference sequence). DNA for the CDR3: TGTGCCTGGGCCGCCGGGACAGGGGGCGGTTCACCCCTCCACTTT. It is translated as CAWAAGTGGGSPLHF.

CDR3 nucleotide sequence: TGTGCCACCAGTAATCTAGTATCCGGGGAGCTGTTTTTT. Translated: CATSNLVSGELFF. The J gene is TRBJ2-2, the V gene TRBV24-1; no definite D call. The germline gives CDR1 KGHDR, CDR2 SFDVKD. Trimming removed 6 bases from V and 6 bases from J, with 10 bases in between. The CDR3 runs 13 residues.

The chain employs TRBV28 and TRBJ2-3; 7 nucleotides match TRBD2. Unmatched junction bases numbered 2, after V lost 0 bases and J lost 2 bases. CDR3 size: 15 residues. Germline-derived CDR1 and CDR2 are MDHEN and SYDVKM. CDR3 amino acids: CASSLWRGTTDTQYF. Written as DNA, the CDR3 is TGTGCCAGCAGTTTATGGCGGGGGACCACAGATACGCAGTATTTT.

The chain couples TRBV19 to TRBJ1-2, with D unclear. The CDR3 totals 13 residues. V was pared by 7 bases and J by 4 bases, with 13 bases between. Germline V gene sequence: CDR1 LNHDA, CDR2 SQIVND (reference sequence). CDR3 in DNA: TGTGCCAGTACCGCTAGTACGAGCTATGGCTACACCTTC. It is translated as CASTASTSYGYTF.

DNA of the CDR3: TGTGCCATCCGGGCGGGTTCCCAACCCTCCAGACAGCCCCAGCATTTT. Residues: CAIRAGSQPSRQPQHF. This chain connects TRBV27 to TRBJ1-5; D is unclear. The CDR3 extends over 16 amino acids. Germline CDR1 is MNHEY and CDR2 is SMNVEV (reference sequence). V was clipped by 10 bases and J by 7 bases, with 26 bases between them.

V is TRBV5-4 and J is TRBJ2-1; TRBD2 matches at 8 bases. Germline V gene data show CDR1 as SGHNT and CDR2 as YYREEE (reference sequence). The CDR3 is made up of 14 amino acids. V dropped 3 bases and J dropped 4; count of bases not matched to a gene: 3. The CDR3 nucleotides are TGTGCCAGCAGCTCCAGCGGGAGTTACAATGAGCAGTTCTTC. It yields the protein CASSSSGSYNEQFF.

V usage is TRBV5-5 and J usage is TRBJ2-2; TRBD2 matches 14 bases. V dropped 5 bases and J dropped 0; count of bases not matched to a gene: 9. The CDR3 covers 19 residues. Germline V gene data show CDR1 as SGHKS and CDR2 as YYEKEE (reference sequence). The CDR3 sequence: CASSRGLAGETSNTGELFF. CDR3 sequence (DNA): TGTGCCAGCAGTAGGGGACTAGCGGGGGAAACCTCGAACACCGGGGAGCTGTTTTTT.

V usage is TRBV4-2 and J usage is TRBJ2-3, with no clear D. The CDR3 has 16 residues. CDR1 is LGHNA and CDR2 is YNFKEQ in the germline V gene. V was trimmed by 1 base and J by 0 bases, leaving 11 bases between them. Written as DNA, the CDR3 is TGTGCCAGCAGCCAAGGGAGTTCTTTTAGCACAGATACGCAGTATTTT. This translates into CASSQGSSFSTDTQYF.

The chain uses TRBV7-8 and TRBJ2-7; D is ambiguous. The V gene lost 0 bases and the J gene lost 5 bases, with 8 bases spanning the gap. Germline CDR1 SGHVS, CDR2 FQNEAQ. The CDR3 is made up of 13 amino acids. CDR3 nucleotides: TGTGCCAGCAGCTTAGCTTACAGCAACGAGCAGTACTTC. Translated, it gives CASSLAYSNEQYF.

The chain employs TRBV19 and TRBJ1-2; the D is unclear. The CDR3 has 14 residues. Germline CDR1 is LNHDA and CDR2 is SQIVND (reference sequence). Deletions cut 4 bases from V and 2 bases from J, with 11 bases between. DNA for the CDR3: TGTGCCAGTAGTAACGGCGGCACGAACTATGGCTACACCTTC. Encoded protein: CASSNGGTNYGYTF.

The CDR3 DNA sequence: TGTGCCAGCAGCGTAGCTGCAGGGGGCAACTCTGGGGCCAACGTCCTGACTTTC. Protein product: CASSVAAGGNSGANVLTF. The chain links TRBV9 to TRBJ2-6, with 8 bases fitting TRBD1. Germline lookup yields CDR1 SGDLS and CDR2 YYNGEE. V lost 0 bases to trimming and J lost 0 bases; unmatched junction nucleotides: 5. The CDR3 loop spans 18 amino acids.

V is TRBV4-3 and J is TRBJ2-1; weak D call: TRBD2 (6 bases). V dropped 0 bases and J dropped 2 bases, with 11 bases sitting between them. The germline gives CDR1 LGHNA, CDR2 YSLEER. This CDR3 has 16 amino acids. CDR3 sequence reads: CASSQDMRGAYNEQFF. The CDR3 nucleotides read TGCGCCAGCAGCCAAGATATGCGGGGAGCCTACAATGAGCAGTTCTTC.

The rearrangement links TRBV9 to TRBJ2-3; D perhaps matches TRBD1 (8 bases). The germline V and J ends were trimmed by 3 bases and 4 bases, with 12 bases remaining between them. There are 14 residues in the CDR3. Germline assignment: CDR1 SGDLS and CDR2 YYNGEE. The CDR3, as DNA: TGTGCCAGCAGCGACACAGGGGGGGCAGATACGCAGTATTTT. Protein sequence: CASSDTGGADTQYF. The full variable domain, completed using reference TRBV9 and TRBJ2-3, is DSGVTQTPKHLITATGQRVTLRCSPRSGDLSVYWYQQSLDQGLQFLIQYYNGEERAKGNILERFSAQQFPDLHSELNLSSLELGDSALYFCASSDTGGADTQYFGPGTRLTVL.

Here the CDR3 reads CASSVSGGAIDEQFF. DNA of the CDR3: TGTGCCAGCAGCGTAAGCGGGGGGGCCATCGATGAGCAGTTCTTC. The genes are TRBV6-5 and TRBJ2-1; TRBD2 matches at 10 bases. Germline CDR1 and CDR2: MNHEY and SVGAGI. The CDR3 spans 15 residues. V was clipped by 6 bases and J by 8 bases; unmatched bases: 10.